A single sample gave rise to the 17 T cell receptor beta chains below, sequenced in a study of cytomegalovirus exposure and HLA in healthy donors. A multiplex PCR was run with 60 Vbeta primers and 13 Jbeta primers. Profiled with immunoSEQ multiplex PCR; TCRdb holds only in-frame clones, not every one. Of around 110,000 clones listed, 66% are singletons. Sequenced material: PBMCs. Receptors were obtained from a man aged 18 to 29 in good health and CMV-seronegative.

Points on this clone: One end of the junction fails to match germline, which may point to a read error. CDR3 sequence (DNA): TGTTCCAGCAGCTTACCCAGGGGAGAGGAGACCCAGTACTTC. Translated: CSSSLPRGEETQYF. The V and J genes are TRBV7-9 and TRBJ2-5; tentative D call: TRBD1 (6 bases). Germline V gene sequence: CDR1 SEHNR, CDR2 FQNEAQ (reference sequence). The CDR3 is 14 residues long.

This clone was recorded once. This chain uses TRBV11-2 with TRBJ2-3; 10 bases map to TRBD2. After removal of 0 bases from V and 2 bases from J, the junction contained 8 bases not matched to a gene. Germline lookup yields CDR1 SGHAT and CDR2 FQNNGV. This CDR3 contains 18 residues. Here the CDR3 DNA reads TGTGCCAGCAGCTTAGAACCTCCGGGACTAGCGATCACAGATACGCAGTATTTT. Translation: CASSLEPPGLAITDTQYF.

CDR3 in DNA: TGTGCCAGCAGCGGGACAGGGGTAGATACGCAGTATTTT. Its protein is CASSGTGVDTQYF. The gene calls are TRBV9 and TRBJ2-3; 9 nucleotides align to TRBD1. J gave up 5 bases and V 3 bases, and 1 base lay outside the gene matches. CDR1 is SGDLS and CDR2 is YYNGEE in the germline V gene. This CDR3 region has 13 residues.

This chain connects TRBV6-1 to TRBJ1-6; tentatively, D is TRBD1 (5 bases). Germline CDR1 reads MNHNS; CDR2 reads SASEGT. The CDR3 is made up of 14 amino acids. V lost 4 bases, J lost 5 bases, and 9 bases lay in between. The CDR3 is CASSGQIDNSPLHF. The CDR3 DNA is TGTGCCAGCAGTGGACAGATCGATAATTCACCCCTCCACTTT.

Only one count was recorded for this clone. J is TRBJ1-5 and V is TRBV28, with no clear D. Trimming left V 7 bases short and J 4 bases short, with 14 bases between. This CDR3 spans 14 amino acids. Germline CDR1 and CDR2: MDHEN and SYDVKM. CDR3 sequence: CASTPRGVNQPQHF. CDR3 sequence (DNA): TGTGCCAGCACACCGCGGGGTGTAAATCAGCCCCAGCATTTT.

J is TRBJ2-1 and V is TRBV15; D unresolved. V was clipped by 6 bases and J by 5 bases, with 11 bases between them. Germline CDR1 reads LNHNV; CDR2 reads YYDKDF (reference sequence). The length of the CDR3 is 13 residues. The DNA for the CDR3 is TGTGCCACCAGGAGACTGTATAACAATGAGCAGTTCTTC. Its protein is CATRRLYNNEQFF.

The chain combines TRBV2 with TRBJ1-5, with D possibly matching TRBD1 (5 bases). Trimming took 3 bases from V and 4 from J, leaving 19 bases between them. From germline, CDR1 is SNHLY and CDR2 FYNNEI. CDR3 length: 17 residues. CDR3 bases: TGTGCCAGCAGTGATGGGGGGAGGGGCAGGGCAAATCAGCCCCAGCATTTT. This gives the protein CASSDGGRGRANQPQHF. Full variable domain (missing parts from reference TRBV2 and TRBJ1-5): EPEVTQTPSHQVTQMGQEVILRCVPISNHLYFYWYRQILGQKVEFLVSFYNNEISEKSEIFDDQFSVERPDGSNFTLKIRSTKLEDSAMYFCASSDGGRGRANQPQHFGDGTRLSIL.

The rearrangement links TRBV7-9 to TRBJ2-3, with D tentatively TRBD2 (6 bases). The V gene's germline CDR1 is SEHNR and CDR2 FQNEAQ (reference sequence). CDR3 length: 15 amino acids. V was shortened by 1 base and J by 2 bases, with 10 bases between the two germline ends. The CDR3 DNA sequence: TGTGCCAGCAGCTTAGTTAGCGGCTACACAGATACGCAGTATTTT. Its protein is CASSLVSGYTDTQYF.

The rearrangement uses TRBV6-6 and TRBJ2-1, with a weak D call TRBD2 (5 bases). V was trimmed by 5 bases and J by 0 bases, leaving 8 bases between them. The length of the CDR3 is 14 residues. Germline CDR1 reads MNHNY; CDR2 reads SVGAGI (reference sequence). CDR3 in amino acids: CASSSGSSYNEQFF. The CDR3 nucleotides are TGTGCCAGCAGTAGTGGGAGCTCCTACAATGAGCAGTTCTTC.

CDR3 sequence reads: CSINNQGRDGYTF. The DNA of the CDR3 is TGCAGCATAAATAACCAGGGGAGGGACGGCTACACCTTC. The V call is TRBV29-1, the J call TRBJ1-2; a weak D match, TRBD1 (6 bases). The V end was cut by 8 bases, the J end by 8 bases, with 21 bases between. This CDR3 has 13 residues. CDR1 and CDR2 from the germline V gene are SQVTM and ANQGSEA.

This clone has more than one count but fewer than ten. The chain is built from TRBV27 and TRBJ2-7; 11 nucleotides align to TRBD2. Germline values: CDR1 MNHEY, CDR2 SMNVEV (reference sequence). The CDR3 has 15 amino acids. V shed 6 bases and J 4 bases; nucleotides not matched to a gene: 8. CDR3 loop: CASRNLAGGIYEQYF. The DNA of the CDR3 is TGTGCCAGCAGAAACTTAGCGGGGGGGATATACGAGCAGTACTTC.

This clone was recorded once. The chain couples TRBV11-2 to TRBJ1-2; D unresolved. The CDR3 length is 13 residues. Germline CDR1 SGHAT, CDR2 FQNNGV. V gave up 5 bases and J gave up 8 bases, with 15 bases separating them. CDR3 residues: CASSRNYVRGYTF. CDR3 DNA: TGTGCCAGCAGCCGAAACTACGTGAGAGGCTACACCTTC.

The chain links TRBV4-3 to TRBJ2-7, with D maybe TRBD2 (6 bases). From germline, CDR1 is LGHNA and CDR2 YSLEER. The CDR3 length is 15 residues. The V gene lost 0 bases and the J gene lost 5 bases, with 14 bases spanning the gap. The CDR3 nucleotides are TGCGCCAGCAGCCAAGATTACGGGAGAGGGAACGAGCAGTACTTC. This codes for CASSQDYGRGNEQYF.

The rearrangement joins TRBV30 to TRBJ1-6; the match to TRBD1 covers 8 bases. Trimming cost V 7 bases and J 7 bases; bases outside gene matches: 12. The CDR3 runs to 15 residues. Germline assignment: CDR1 GTSNPN and CDR2 SVGIG (reference sequence). CDR3 protein: CALGILQGVNSPLHF. CDR3 bases: TGTGCCTTGGGAATTCTACAGGGGGTGAATTCACCCCTCCACTTT.

The CDR3 region has the DNA TGTGCCAGCAGCTTAGCTAGCGGGATAAATGAGCAGTTCTTC. It yields the protein CASSLASGINEQFF. V gene TRBV11-2 combines with J gene TRBJ2-1, with 9 bases identical to TRBD2. The J segment lost 7 bases and the V segment lost 1 base, leaving 2 bases of the junction unmatched. The CDR3 contains 14 residues. Germline V CDR1 and CDR2: SGHAT, FQNNGV.

The chain couples TRBV6-5 to TRBJ2-7; TRBD2 matches 8 bases. This CDR3 is 16 amino acids long. Germline CDR1 reads MNHEY; CDR2 reads SVGAGI. V dropped 3 bases and J dropped 3; count of bases not matched to a gene: 10. This chain's CDR3 is CASSYSPLAVLYEQYF. CDR3 nucleotides: TGTGCCAGCAGTTATTCACCACTAGCGGTACTCTACGAGCAGTACTTC.

V gene TRBV5-6 combines with J gene TRBJ2-2; 10 bases agree with TRBD2. There are 16 residues in the CDR3. The germline CDR1 and CDR2 sequences are SGHDT and YYEEEE. The ends lost 3 bases at V and 3 bases at J; junction bases unmatched: 5. The CDR3 nucleotides are TGTGCCAGCAGCTCCCAGCGGGAGGGTTACACCGGGGAGCTGTTTTTT. Protein: CASSSQREGYTGELFF.